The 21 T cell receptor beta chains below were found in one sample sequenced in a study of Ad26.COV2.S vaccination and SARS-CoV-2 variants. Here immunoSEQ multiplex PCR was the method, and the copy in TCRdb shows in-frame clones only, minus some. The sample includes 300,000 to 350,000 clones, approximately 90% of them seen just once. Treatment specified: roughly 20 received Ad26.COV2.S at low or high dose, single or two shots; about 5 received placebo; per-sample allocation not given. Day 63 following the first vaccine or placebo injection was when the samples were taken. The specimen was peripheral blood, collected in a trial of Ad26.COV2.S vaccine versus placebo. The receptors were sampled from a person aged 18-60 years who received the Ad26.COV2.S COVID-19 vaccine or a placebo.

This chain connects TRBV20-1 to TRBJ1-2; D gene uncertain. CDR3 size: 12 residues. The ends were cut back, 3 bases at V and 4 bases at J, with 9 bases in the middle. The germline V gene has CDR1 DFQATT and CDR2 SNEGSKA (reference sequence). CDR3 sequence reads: CSASRPGYGYTF. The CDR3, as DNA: TGCAGTGCTAGTCGACCTGGCTATGGCTACACCTTC.

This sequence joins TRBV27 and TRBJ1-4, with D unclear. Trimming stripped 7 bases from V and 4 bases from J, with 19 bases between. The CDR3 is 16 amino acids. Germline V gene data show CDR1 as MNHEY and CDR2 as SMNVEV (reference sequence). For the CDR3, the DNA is TGTGCCAGCATGAAAGCGGCGGGCCGGATTAATGAAAAACTGTTTTTT. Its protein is CASMKAAGRINEKLFF.

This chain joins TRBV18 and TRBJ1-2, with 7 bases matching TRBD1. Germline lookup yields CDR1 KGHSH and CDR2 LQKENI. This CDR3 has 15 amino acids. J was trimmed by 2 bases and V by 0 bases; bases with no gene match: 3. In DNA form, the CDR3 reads TGTGCCAGCTCACCACCGGCAGGGGGGAACTATGGCTACACCTTC. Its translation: CASSPPAGGNYGYTF.

CDR3 protein: CSVRGHFYEQYF. For the CDR3, the DNA is TGCAGCGTTCGAGGGCACTTCTACGAGCAGTACTTC. The J gene is TRBJ2-7, the V gene TRBV29-1; TRBD2 might be the D (5 bases). The CDR3 has 12 amino acids. V was clipped by 5 bases and J by 3 bases, with 11 bases between them. Germline CDR1 and CDR2: SQVTM and ANQGSEA.

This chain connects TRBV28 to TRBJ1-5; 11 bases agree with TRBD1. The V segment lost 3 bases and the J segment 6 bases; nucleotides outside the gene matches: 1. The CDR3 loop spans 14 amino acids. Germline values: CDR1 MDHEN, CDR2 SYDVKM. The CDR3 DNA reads TGTGCCAGCAGTTTCGGACAGGGGGCTCAGCCCCAGCATTTT. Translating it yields CASSFGQGAQPQHF.

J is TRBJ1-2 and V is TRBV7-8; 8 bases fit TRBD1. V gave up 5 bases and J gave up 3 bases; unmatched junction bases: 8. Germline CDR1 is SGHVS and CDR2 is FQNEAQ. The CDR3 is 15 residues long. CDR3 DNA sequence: TGTGCCAGCAGCCGAGCGGGACAGGCCCACTATGGCTACACCTTC. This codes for CASSRAGQAHYGYTF. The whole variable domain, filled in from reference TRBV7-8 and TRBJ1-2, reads GAGVSQSPRYKVAKRGQDVALRCDPISGHVSLFWYQQALGQGPEFLTYFQNEAQLDKSGLPSDRFFAERPEGSVSTLKIQRTQQEDSAVYLCASSRAGQAHYGYTFGSGTRLTVV.

The CDR3 reads CASSLDLFLQDYEQYF. The CDR3 nucleotides read TGTGCCAGCAGCTTAGATCTCTTTCTCCAAGACTACGAGCAGTACTTC. The chain recombines TRBV11-2 with TRBJ2-7; D gene unclear. Germline assignment: CDR1 SGHAT and CDR2 FQNNGV. V lost 0 bases to trimming and J lost 3 bases, with 15 bases between them. There are 16 residues in the CDR3.

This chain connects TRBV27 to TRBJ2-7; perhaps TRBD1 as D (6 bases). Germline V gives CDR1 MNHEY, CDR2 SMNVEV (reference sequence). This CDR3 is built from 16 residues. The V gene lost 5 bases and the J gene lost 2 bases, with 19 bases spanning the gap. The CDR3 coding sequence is TGTGCCAGCAGTGGGATAGACAGGCCGGCCGCCTACGAGCAGTACTTC. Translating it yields CASSGIDRPAAYEQYF.

Here the CDR3 DNA reads TGTGCCAGCAGCTTTCGAGATAGCGGGAGGTTTTACAATGAGCAGTTCTTC. Protein: CASSFRDSGRFYNEQFF. The chain links TRBV7-2 to TRBJ2-1; 10 nucleotides line up with TRBD2. J gave up 4 bases and V 3 bases, and 9 bases lay outside the gene matches. Germline loops: CDR1 SGHTA, CDR2 FQGNSA. The CDR3 length is 17 residues.

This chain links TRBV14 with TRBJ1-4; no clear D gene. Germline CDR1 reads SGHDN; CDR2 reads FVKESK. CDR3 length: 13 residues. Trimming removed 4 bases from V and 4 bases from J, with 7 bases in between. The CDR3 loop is CASSRALNEKLFF. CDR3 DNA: TGTGCCAGCAGCCGGGCTCTTAATGAAAAACTGTTTTTT.

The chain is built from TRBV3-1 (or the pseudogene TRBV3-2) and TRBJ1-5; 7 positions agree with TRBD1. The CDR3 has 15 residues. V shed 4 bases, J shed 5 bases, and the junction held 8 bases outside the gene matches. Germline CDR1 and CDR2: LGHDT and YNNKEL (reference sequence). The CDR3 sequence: CASSLSDRDYQPQHF. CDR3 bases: TGTGCCAGCAGCCTATCCGACAGGGACTATCAGCCCCAGCATTTT.

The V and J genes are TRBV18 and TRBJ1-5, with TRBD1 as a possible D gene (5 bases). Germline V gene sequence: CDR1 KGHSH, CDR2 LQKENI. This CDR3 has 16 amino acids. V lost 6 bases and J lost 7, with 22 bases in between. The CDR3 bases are TGTGCCAGCTCGGACCGGGACCTCAATTTGGGGCAGCCCCAGCATTTT. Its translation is CASSDRDLNLGQPQHF.

The CDR3 loop is CASSSFGTGFGYTF. CDR3 nucleotide sequence: TGTGCCAGTAGTTCTTTCGGGACAGGGTTTGGCTACACCTTC. This sequence joins TRBV19 and TRBJ1-2; the match to TRBD1 covers 9 bases. This CDR3 is built from 14 residues. The J segment lost 7 bases and the V segment lost 5 bases, leaving 8 bases of the junction unmatched. Germline V gene lookup returns CDR1 LNHDA and CDR2 SQIVND (reference sequence).

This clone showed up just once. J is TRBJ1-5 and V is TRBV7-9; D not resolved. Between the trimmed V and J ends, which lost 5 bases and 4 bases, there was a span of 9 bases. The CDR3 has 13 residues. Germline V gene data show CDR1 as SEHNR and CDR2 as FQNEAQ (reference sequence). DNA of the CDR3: TGTGCCAGCAGCACGAGCAGGAATCAGCCCCAGCATTTT. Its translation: CASSTSRNQPQHF.

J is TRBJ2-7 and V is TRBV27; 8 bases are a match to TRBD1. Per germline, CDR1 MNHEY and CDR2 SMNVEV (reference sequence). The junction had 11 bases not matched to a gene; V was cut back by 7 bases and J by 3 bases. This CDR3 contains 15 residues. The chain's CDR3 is CASTPLDRVGYEQYF. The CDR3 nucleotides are TGTGCCAGCACCCCCCTGGACAGGGTGGGCTACGAGCAGTACTTC.

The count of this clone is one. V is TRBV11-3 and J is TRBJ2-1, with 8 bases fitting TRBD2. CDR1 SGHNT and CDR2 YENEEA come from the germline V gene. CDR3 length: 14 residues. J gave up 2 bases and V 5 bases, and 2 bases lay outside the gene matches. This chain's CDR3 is CASSREGAYNEQFF. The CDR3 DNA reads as TGTGCCAGCAGCCGGGAGGGCGCCTACAATGAGCAGTTCTTC.

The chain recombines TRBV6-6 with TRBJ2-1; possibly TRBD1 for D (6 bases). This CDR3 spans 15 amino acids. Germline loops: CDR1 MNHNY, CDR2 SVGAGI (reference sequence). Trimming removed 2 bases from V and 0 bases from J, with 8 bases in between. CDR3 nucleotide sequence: TGTGCCAGCAGTTACGAGGACAGCTCCTACAATGAGCAGTTCTTC. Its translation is CASSYEDSSYNEQFF.

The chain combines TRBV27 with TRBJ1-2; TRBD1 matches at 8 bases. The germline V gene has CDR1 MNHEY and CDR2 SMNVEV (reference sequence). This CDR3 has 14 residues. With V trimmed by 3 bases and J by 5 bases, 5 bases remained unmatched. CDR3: CASSFSGQVYGYTF. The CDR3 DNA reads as TGTGCCAGCAGTTTCTCGGGACAGGTATATGGCTACACCTTC.

The CDR3, as DNA: TGCGCCAGCAGCTATGTAGCGGGGGGTTCCACAGATACGCAGTATTTT. It codes for CASSYVAGGSTDTQYF. The V gene is TRBV5-1, the J gene TRBJ2-3, with 10 bases that match TRBD2. Germline lookup yields CDR1 SGHRS and CDR2 YFSETQ. Trimming cost V 3 bases and J 2 bases; bases outside gene matches: 6. This CDR3 is built from 16 residues.

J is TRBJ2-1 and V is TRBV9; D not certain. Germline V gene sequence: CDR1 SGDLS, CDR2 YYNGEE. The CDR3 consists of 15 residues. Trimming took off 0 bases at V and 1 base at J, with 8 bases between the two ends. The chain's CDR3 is CASSVVAESYNEQFF. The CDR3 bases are TGTGCCAGCAGCGTAGTGGCGGAGTCCTACAATGAGCAGTTCTTC.

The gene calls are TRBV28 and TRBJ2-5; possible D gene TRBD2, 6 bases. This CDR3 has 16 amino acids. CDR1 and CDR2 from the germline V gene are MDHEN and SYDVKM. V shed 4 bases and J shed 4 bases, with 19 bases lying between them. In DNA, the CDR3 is TGTGCCAGCAGTTCGTCCCCCCTCCGGCGGGGAGAGACCCAGTACTTC. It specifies CASSSSPLRRGETQYF.